The 13 T cell receptor beta chains reported below all come from one sample, sequenced in a study of T cells in localized non-small cell lung cancer. Sequencing used immunoSEQ multiplex PCR; TCRdb keeps in-frame clones, though not all of them. The profile shows fewer than 40,000 clones, around 90% of them singletons. This material consisted of peripheral blood, taken before any cancer treatment. These TCRs come from a female donor older than 55 with stage I lung adenocarcinoma.

J is TRBJ2-7 and V is TRBV19; D may be TRBD1 (6 bases). CDR3 length: 17 amino acids. Germline CDR1 and CDR2: LNHDA and SQIVND (reference sequence). The V end was cut by 1 base, the J end by 1 base, with 17 bases between. DNA of the CDR3: TGTGCCAGTAGTATAGTTTCCGGGACAAGGAAATCCTACGAGCAGTACTTC. Translation: CASSIVSGTRKSYEQYF.

J is TRBJ2-7 and V is TRBV6-6; 11 bases fit TRBD2. In germline, CDR1 is MNHNY, CDR2 SVGAGI (reference sequence). Trimming at V came to 4 bases and at J to 6 bases, leaving 2 bases not matched to a gene. The CDR3 extends over 13 amino acids. The CDR3 is CASSSGTSGEQYF. The CDR3, as DNA: TGTGCCAGCAGTTCGGGGACTAGCGGCGAGCAGTACTTC.

The gene calls are TRBV29-1 and TRBJ1-1; a weak D match, TRBD1 (5 bases). The ends were cut back, 7 bases at V and 1 base at J, with 13 bases in the middle. Looked up from germline, CDR1 is SQVTM and CDR2 is ANQGSEA. This CDR3 has 13 amino acids. This CDR3 is CSASEQENTEAFF. Written as DNA, the CDR3 is TGCAGCGCCTCCGAACAGGAGAACACTGAAGCTTTCTTT.

The V gene is TRBV5-1, the J gene TRBJ1-5, with 7 bases that match TRBD1. The J segment lost 7 bases and the V segment lost 3 bases, leaving 7 bases of the junction unmatched. The length of the CDR3 is 14 residues. Germline CDR1 reads SGHRS; CDR2 reads YFSETQ. The CDR3 protein is CASSSQGGEQPQHF. CDR3 coding DNA: TGCGCCAGCAGCTCCCAAGGGGGCGAGCAGCCCCAGCATTTT.

This clone appeared a few times. This chain uses TRBV2 with TRBJ1-2, with D hard to call. Germline V lookup: CDR1 SNHLY, CDR2 FYNNEI. V dropped 1 base and J dropped 5 bases, with 5 bases sitting between them. The CDR3 is 12 residues long. In DNA, the CDR3 is TGTGCCAGCAGTGAAGAGCGTTATGGCTACACCTTC. Its translation: CASSEERYGYTF.

The gene calls are TRBV5-4 and TRBJ1-1, with a weak D call TRBD1 (5 bases). The length of the CDR3 is 14 residues. CDR1 SGHNT and CDR2 YYREEE come from the germline V gene (reference sequence). The ends were cut back, 4 bases at V and 1 base at J, with 11 bases in the middle. This CDR3 is CASSPGAGNTEAFF. CDR3 nucleotide sequence: TGTGCCAGCAGCCCTGGGGCAGGGAACACTGAAGCTTTCTTT.

This chain joins TRBV6-6 and TRBJ2-6; tentatively, D is TRBD1 (5 bases). V lost 11 bases to trimming and J lost 2 bases, with 13 bases between them. From germline, CDR1 is MNHNY and CDR2 SVGAGI (reference sequence). CDR3 length: 14 residues. The CDR3 nucleotides read TGTGCCGAAGGTCAGGGCGCTGGGGCCAACGTCCTGACTTTC. It encodes CAEGQGAGANVLTF.

This sequence joins TRBV28 and TRBJ1-2, with D possibly matching TRBD1 (5 bases). With 4 bases removed from V and 12 bases from J, the gap between germline ends came to 27 bases. The CDR3 is made up of 16 amino acids. Germline values: CDR1 MDHEN, CDR2 SYDVKM. CDR3: CASSSRGRGEVLSDTF. The CDR3 DNA reads as TGTGCCAGCAGTTCAAGGGGACGGGGGGAAGTTTTATCCGACACCTTC.

The chain recombines TRBV30 with TRBJ2-1; 8 nucleotides line up with TRBD2. Trimming at V came to 0 bases and at J to 6 bases, leaving 1 base not matched to a gene. The CDR3 is 13 residues long. Germline V lookup: CDR1 GTSNPN, CDR2 SVGIG (reference sequence). The CDR3 coding sequence is TGTGCCTGGAGTGTGGGACTAGTCAATGAGCAGTTCTTC. This sequence encodes CAWSVGLVNEQFF.

This clone showed up just once. The chain is built from TRBV6-5 and TRBJ1-2, with TRBD1 as a possible D gene (5 bases). This CDR3 is 13 amino acids long. Between the trimmed V and J ends, which lost 10 bases and 0 bases, there was a span of 12 bases. Germline CDR1 reads MNHEY; CDR2 reads SVGAGI. CDR3 amino acids: CATFQGTNYGYTF. The CDR3 DNA reads as TGTGCCACCTTCCAGGGAACTAACTATGGCTACACCTTC.

This sequence joins TRBV11-2 and TRBJ2-2; D not resolved. The CDR3 consists of 18 residues. Germline values: CDR1 SGHAT, CDR2 FQNNGV. V was cut by 1 base and J by 0 bases, with 15 bases left in between. DNA of the CDR3: TGTGCCAGCAGCTTAGTTTTTCGGGCACAACCGAACACCGGGGAGCTGTTTTTT. This sequence encodes CASSLVFRAQPNTGELFF.

This chain links TRBV10-3 with TRBJ2-2, with D possibly matching TRBD2 (6 bases). The V gene's germline CDR1 is ENHRY and CDR2 SYGVKD. The CDR3 is made up of 16 amino acids. The V end was cut by 7 bases, the J end by 3 bases, with 18 bases between. The CDR3 is CAINLAAEGHTGELFF. CDR3 DNA sequence: TGTGCCATCAACTTAGCGGCAGAGGGGCACACCGGGGAGCTGTTTTTT.

This chain links TRBV28 with TRBJ2-6; TRBD1 aligns across 8 bases. V gave up 5 bases and J gave up 1 base; unmatched junction bases: 7. This CDR3 region has 17 residues. Germline assignment: CDR1 MDHEN and CDR2 SYDVKM. The CDR3 DNA follows: TGTGCCAGCAGTAGTACGACAGGGGAATCTGGGGCCAACGTCCTGACTTTC. It is translated as CASSSTTGESGANVLTF.